The 12 T cell receptor beta chains below were found in one sample sequenced in a study of shared clonotypes between healthy human individuals. Some clones are missing from TCRdb's copy, which holds only in-frame ones; the method was immunoSEQ multiplex PCR. The data contain approximately 2,000,000 clones, just under 95% of them singletons. What was sequenced was naive CD4+ T cells from PBMCs. The subset: CD45RA+ positively selected. The receptors here all came from a man aged 18-30 years in good health. Some clones in this sample may be carry-over from other donors' samples.

The chain carries TRBV19 and TRBJ1-1, with 12 bases lining up with TRBD1. The germline V gene encodes CDR1 LNHDA and CDR2 SQIVND (reference sequence). CDR3 length: 17 amino acids. V was pared by 6 bases and J by 0 bases, with 8 bases of the junction left unmatched. CDR3 sequence reads: CASRTGTGGVMNTEAFF. The CDR3 nucleotides read TGTGCCAGTAGAACCGGGACAGGGGGCGTGATGAACACTGAAGCTTTCTTT.

The genes are TRBV5-1 and TRBJ1-2, with D possibly matching TRBD1 (6 bases). Germline CDR1 reads SGHRS; CDR2 reads YFSETQ. The V end lost 4 bases, the J end lost 7 bases, and 17 bases lay between the germline ends. This CDR3 is 14 amino acids long. The CDR3 spells CASSTGQPAAGYTF. The CDR3 DNA reads TGCGCCAGCAGCACCGGACAGCCTGCGGCTGGCTACACCTTC.

CDR3 coding DNA: TGTGCCACCAGCAGGGTCATCAGCAGCTATGGCTACACCTTC. It yields the protein CATSRVISSYGYTF. This sequence joins TRBV15 and TRBJ1-2; D is undetermined. V lost 3 bases to trimming and J lost 4 bases, with 12 bases between them. The CDR3 extends over 14 amino acids. Germline V gene sequence: CDR1 LNHNV, CDR2 YYDKDF (reference sequence).

This chain links TRBV9 with TRBJ2-1, with no clear D. Trimming cost V 4 bases and J 8 bases, with 10 bases left between them. Germline V gene lookup returns CDR1 SGDLS and CDR2 YYNGEE. There are 12 residues in the CDR3. CDR3 bases: TGTGCCAGCAGCTCTGTTGGAGATGAGCAGTTCTTC. It yields the protein CASSSVGDEQFF.

Of note for this clone: Distinct nucleotide sequences in the sample also encode this CDR3. V and J are TRBV2 and TRBJ2-7; D is undetermined. V dropped 4 bases and J dropped 3 bases, with 4 bases sitting between them. Germline V gives CDR1 SNHLY, CDR2 FYNNEI. The CDR3 extends over 11 amino acids. The chain's CDR3 is CASSGVYEQYF. DNA for the CDR3: TGTGCCAGCAGTGGAGTCTACGAGCAGTACTTC. Supplemented by reference TRBV2 and TRBJ2-7, the full variable domain reads EPEVTQTPSHQVTQMGQEVILRCVPISNHLYFYWYRQILGQKVEFLVSFYNNEISEKSEIFDDQFSVERPDGSNFTLKIRSTKLEDSAMYFCASSGVYEQYFGPGTRLTVT.

The chain is built from TRBV6-1 and TRBJ1-1; tentative D call: TRBD1 (5 bases). The CDR3 loop spans 11 amino acids. Deletions cut 7 bases from V and 9 bases from J, with 12 bases between. Germline assignment: CDR1 MNHNS and CDR2 SASEGT. CDR3 DNA sequence: TGTGCCAGCACCCTTTCAGGGAAAGCTTTCTTT. Its translation is CASTLSGKAFF.

The chain joins TRBV7-9 to TRBJ2-3, with D possibly TRBD1 on 5 matching bases. V lost 4 bases and J 4 bases, leaving 12 bases between the germline ends. Germline V lookup: CDR1 SEHNR, CDR2 FQNEAQ (reference sequence). The CDR3 is made up of 14 amino acids. Written as DNA, the CDR3 is TGTGCCAGCAGCTCCCGACAGAGCGCAGATACGCAGTATTTT. Translated: CASSSRQSADTQYF.

Notes on this clone: It is likely a read error, because the conserved phenylalanine at the end of the CDR3 is missing. The DNA is omitted, as the CDR3 cannot be located on it reliably, and the CDR3 follows TCRdb's listing. V gene TRBV28 combines with J gene TRBJ1-2. Germline V lookup: CDR1 MDHEN, CDR2 SYDVKM. The CDR3 contains 13 residues when both ends are counted. Here the CDR3 reads CASSLSTAIRPSV.

The rearrangement links TRBV2 to TRBJ1-5; 8 bases are a match to TRBD1. Trimming took 5 bases from V and 5 from J; bases not matched to a gene: 5. The CDR3 contains 14 residues. Germline V CDR1 and CDR2: SNHLY, FYNNEI. CDR3: CASSRGTGYQPQHF. The CDR3, as DNA: TGTGCCAGCAGTCGAGGGACAGGATATCAGCCCCAGCATTTT.

The rearrangement links TRBV28 to TRBJ1-2; D remains unclear. V lost 2 bases, J lost 0 bases, and 10 bases lay in between. Germline CDR1 MDHEN, CDR2 SYDVKM. CDR3 length equals 15 residues. CDR3 in DNA: TGTGCCAGCAGTTTAAGTCAGGTTACTAACTATGGCTACACCTTC. Its translation is CASSLSQVTNYGYTF.

This clone is a singleton in its sample. This sample also contains other DNA sequences that code for the same CDR3. This chain uses TRBV28 with TRBJ1-2; the D is unclear. The CDR3 consists of 13 residues. Germline CDR1 reads MDHEN; CDR2 reads SYDVKM. With 2 bases removed from V and 0 bases from J, the gap between germline ends came to 4 bases. The CDR3 is CASSLDPNYGYTF. The CDR3 nucleotides are TGTGCCAGCAGTTTAGACCCTAACTATGGCTACACCTTC.

The chain links TRBV6-1 to TRBJ2-2; TRBD1 might be the D (6 bases). This CDR3 is 14 amino acids long. V was shortened by 4 bases and J by 7 bases, with 13 bases between the two germline ends. From germline, CDR1 is MNHNS and CDR2 SASEGT. CDR3 coding DNA: TGTGCCAGCAGTGGAGACAGGTCTGGCGGGGAGCTGTTTTTT. Encoded protein: CASSGDRSGGELFF.